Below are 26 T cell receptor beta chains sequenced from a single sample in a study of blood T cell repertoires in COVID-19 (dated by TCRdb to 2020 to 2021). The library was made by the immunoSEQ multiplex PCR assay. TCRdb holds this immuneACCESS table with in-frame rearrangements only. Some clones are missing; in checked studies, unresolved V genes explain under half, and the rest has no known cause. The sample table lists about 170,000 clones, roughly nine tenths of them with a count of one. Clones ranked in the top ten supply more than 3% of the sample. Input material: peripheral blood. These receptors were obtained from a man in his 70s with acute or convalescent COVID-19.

CDR3 DNA: TGTGCCAGCAGCCGACAGGGAGGTGGCGAGCAGTACTTC. Amino acids: CASSRQGGGEQYF. The chain has TRBV11-3 and TRBJ2-7; D is possibly TRBD1 (7 bases). Germline CDR1 SGHNT, CDR2 YENEEA. This CDR3 is 13 amino acids long. V was shortened by 5 bases and J by 6 bases, with 14 bases between the two germline ends. Together with reference TRBV11-3 and TRBJ2-7, the CDR3 gives the full variable domain: EAGVVQSPRYKIIEKKQPVAFWCNPISGHNTLYWYLQNLGQGPELLIRYENEEAVDDSQLPKDRFSAERLKGVDSTLKIQPAELGDSAVYLCASSRQGGGEQYFGPGTRLTVT.

This chain's CDR3 is CASIRSAGETQYF. CDR3 in DNA: TGTGCCAGCATAAGGTCGGCGGGAGAGACCCAGTACTTC. The chain joins TRBV7-9 to TRBJ2-5; tentatively, D is TRBD2 (5 bases). The V end lost 7 bases, the J end lost 4 bases, and 13 bases lay between the germline ends. This CDR3 comprises 13 residues. Looked up from germline, CDR1 is SEHNR and CDR2 is FQNEAQ (reference sequence).

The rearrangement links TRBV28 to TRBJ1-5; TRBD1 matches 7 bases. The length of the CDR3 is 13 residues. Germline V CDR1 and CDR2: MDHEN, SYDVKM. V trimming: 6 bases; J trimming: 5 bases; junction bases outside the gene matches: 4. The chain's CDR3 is CASRRDSHQPQHF. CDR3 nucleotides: TGTGCCAGCAGACGGGACAGCCATCAGCCCCAGCATTTT.

The CDR3: CASTLLDSYEQYF. The DNA for the CDR3 is TGTGCCAGCACTCTCTTAGACAGTTACGAGCAGTACTTC. The V gene is TRBV2, the J gene TRBJ2-7, with D possibly matching TRBD1 (5 bases). The CDR3 is made up of 13 amino acids. The V gene lost 7 bases and the J gene lost 4 bases, with 14 bases spanning the gap. Per the germline V gene, CDR1 is SNHLY and CDR2 is FYNNEI.

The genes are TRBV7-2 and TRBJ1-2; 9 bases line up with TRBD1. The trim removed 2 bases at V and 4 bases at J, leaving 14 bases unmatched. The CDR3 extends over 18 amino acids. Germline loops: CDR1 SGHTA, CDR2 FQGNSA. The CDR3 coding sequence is TGTGCCAGCAGCTTAACGTTCGGGGGAGACAGGGGGGCCTATGGCTACACCTTC. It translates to CASSLTFGGDRGAYGYTF.

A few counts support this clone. The CDR3 bases are TGTGCCAGCAGCTCCCTAGGATTTACGAACACTGAAGCTTTCTTT. Translation gives CASSSLGFTNTEAFF. J is TRBJ1-1 and V is TRBV7-2; D gene ambiguous. The CDR3 totals 15 residues. V lost 4 bases, J lost 1 base, and 13 bases lay in between. Germline V gene lookup returns CDR1 SGHTA and CDR2 FQGNSA.

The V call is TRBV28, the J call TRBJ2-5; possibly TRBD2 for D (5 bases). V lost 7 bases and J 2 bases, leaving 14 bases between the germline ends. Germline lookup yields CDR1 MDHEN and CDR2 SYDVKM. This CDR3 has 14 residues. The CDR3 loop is CASKEGTPQETQYF. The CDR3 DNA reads TGTGCCAGCAAAGAGGGCACCCCTCAAGAGACCCAGTACTTC.

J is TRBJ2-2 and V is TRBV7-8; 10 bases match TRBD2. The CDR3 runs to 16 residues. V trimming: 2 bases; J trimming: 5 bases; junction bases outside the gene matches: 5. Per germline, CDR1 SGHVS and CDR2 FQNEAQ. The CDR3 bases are TGTGCCAGCAGCTTATCAGCGGGAGGGACGACCGGGGAGCTGTTTTTT. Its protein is CASSLSAGGTTGELFF. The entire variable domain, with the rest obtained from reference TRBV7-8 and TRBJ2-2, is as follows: GAGVSQSPRYKVAKRGQDVALRCDPISGHVSLFWYQQALGQGPEFLTYFQNEAQLDKSGLPSDRFFAERPEGSVSTLKIQRTQQEDSAVYLCASSLSAGGTTGELFFGEGSRLTVL.

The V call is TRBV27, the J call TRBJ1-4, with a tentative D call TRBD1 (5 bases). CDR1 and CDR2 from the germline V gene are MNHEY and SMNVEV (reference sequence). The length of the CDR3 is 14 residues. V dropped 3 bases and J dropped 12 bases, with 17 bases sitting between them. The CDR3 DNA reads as TGTGCCAGCAGTTTGGGTGGGCACACAGGACAACTGTTTTTT. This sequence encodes CASSLGGHTGQLFF.

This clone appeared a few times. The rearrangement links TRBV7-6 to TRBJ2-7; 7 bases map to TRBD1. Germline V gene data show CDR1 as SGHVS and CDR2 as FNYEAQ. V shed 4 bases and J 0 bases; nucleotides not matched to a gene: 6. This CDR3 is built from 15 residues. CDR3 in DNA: TGTGCCAGCAGCTCGAGGACAGGAAGCTCCTACGAGCAGTACTTC. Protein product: CASSSRTGSSYEQYF. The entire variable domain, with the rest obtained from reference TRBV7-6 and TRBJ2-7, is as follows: GAGVSQSPRYKVTKRGQDVALRCDPISGHVSLYWYRQALGQGPEFLTYFNYEAQQDKSGLPNDRFSAERPEGSISTLTIQRTEQRDSAMYRCASSSRTGSSYEQYFGPGTRLTVT.

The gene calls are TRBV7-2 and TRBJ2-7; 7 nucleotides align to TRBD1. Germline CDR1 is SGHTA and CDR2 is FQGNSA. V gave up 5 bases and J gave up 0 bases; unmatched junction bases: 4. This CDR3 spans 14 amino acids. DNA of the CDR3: TGTGCCAGCAGCCTAGACAGGGCCTCCTACGAGCAGTACTTC. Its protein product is CASSLDRASYEQYF.

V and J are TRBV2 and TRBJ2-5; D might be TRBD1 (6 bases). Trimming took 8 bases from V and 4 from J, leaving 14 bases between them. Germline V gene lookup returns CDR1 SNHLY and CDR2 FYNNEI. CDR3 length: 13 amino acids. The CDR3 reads CASGGTGRETQYF. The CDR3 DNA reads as TGTGCCAGCGGGGGAACAGGGAGAGAGACCCAGTACTTC.

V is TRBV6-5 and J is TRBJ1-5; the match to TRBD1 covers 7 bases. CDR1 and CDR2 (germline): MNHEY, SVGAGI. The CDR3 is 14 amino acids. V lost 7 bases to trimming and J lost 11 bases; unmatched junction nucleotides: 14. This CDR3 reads CASTRQSRGLSQHF. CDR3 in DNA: TGTGCCAGCACCAGACAGTCCAGGGGGTTGTCCCAGCATTTT.

Here the CDR3 reads CASSPSVPYQETQYF. The DNA of the CDR3 is TGTGCCAGCTCACCATCGGTACCATACCAAGAGACCCAGTACTTC. The J gene is TRBJ2-5, the V gene TRBV18; D ambiguous. The germline gives CDR1 KGHSH, CDR2 LQKENI. V was cut by 2 bases and J by 0 bases, with 10 bases left in between. This CDR3 spans 15 amino acids.

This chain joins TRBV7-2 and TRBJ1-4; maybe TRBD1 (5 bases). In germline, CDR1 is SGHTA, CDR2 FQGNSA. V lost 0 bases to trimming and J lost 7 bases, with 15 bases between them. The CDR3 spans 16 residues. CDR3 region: CASSLAAGLWGEKLFF. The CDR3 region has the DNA TGTGCCAGCAGCTTAGCGGCAGGGCTATGGGGTGAAAAACTGTTTTTT. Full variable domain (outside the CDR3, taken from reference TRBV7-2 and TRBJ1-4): GAGVSQSPSNKVTEKGKDVELRCDPISGHTALYWYRQSLGQGLEFLIYFQGNSAPDKSGLPSDRFSAERTGGSVSTLTIQRTQQEDSAVYLCASSLAAGLWGEKLFFGSGTQLSVL.

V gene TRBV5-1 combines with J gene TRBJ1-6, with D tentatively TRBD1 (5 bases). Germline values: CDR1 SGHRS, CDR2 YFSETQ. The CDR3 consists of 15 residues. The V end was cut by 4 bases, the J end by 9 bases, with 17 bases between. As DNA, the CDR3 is TGCGCCAGCAGCCCCCTTGCAGGGCGCGGTTCACCCCTCCACTTT. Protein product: CASSPLAGRGSPLHF.

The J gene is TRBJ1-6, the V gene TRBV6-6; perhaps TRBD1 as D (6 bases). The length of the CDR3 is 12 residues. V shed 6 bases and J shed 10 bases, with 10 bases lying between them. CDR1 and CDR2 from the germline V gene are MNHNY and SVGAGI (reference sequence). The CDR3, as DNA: TGTGCCAGCAGCCCGAGGGGGTCACCCCTCCACTTT. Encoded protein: CASSPRGSPLHF.

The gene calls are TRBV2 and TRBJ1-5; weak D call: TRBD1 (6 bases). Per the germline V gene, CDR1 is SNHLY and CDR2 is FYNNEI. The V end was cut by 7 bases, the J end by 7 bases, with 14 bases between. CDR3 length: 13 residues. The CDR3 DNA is TGTGCCAGCACAGGGGTACCGTTCCAGCCCCAGCATTTT. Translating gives CASTGVPFQPQHF.

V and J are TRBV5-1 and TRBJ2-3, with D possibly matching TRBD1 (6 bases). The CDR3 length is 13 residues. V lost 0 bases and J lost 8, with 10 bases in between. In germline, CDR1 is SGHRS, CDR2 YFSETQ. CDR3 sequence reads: CASSLGTQGTQYF. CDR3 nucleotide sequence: TGCGCCAGCAGCTTGGGAACACAGGGTACGCAGTATTTT.

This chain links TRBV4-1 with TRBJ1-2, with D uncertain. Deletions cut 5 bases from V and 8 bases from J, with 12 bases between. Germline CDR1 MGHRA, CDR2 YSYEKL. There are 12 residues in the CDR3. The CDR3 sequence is CASSRPGRGYTF. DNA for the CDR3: TGCGCCAGCAGCAGGCCAGGTCGAGGCTACACCTTC.

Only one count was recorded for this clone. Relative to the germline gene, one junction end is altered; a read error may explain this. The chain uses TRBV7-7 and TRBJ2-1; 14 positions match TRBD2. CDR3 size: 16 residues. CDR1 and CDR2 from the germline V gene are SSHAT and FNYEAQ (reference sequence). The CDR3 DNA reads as TGTGCTAGCAGCCTGATGGGACTAGCGGGAGACAATGAGCAGTTCTTC. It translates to CASSLMGLAGDNEQFF. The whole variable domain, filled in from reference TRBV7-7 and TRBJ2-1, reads GAGVSQSPRYKVTKRGQDVTLRCDPISSHATLYWYQQALGQGPEFLTYFNYEAQPDKSGLPSDRFSAERPEGSISTLTIQRTEQRDSAMYRCASSLMGLAGDNEQFFGPGTRLTVL.

The CDR3 sequence: CASSSRGNEQYF. CDR3 DNA sequence: TGTGCCAGCAGCTCCCGAGGGAACGAGCAGTACTTC. The chain joins TRBV7-2 to TRBJ2-7; a possible D gene is TRBD2 (5 bases). In germline, CDR1 is SGHTA, CDR2 FQGNSA. The CDR3 is made up of 12 amino acids. V was shortened by 4 bases and J by 5 bases, with 9 bases between the two germline ends.

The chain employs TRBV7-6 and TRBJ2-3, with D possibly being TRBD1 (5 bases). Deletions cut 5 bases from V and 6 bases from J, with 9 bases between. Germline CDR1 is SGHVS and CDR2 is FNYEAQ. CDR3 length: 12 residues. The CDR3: CASSLRADTQYF. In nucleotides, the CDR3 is TGTGCCAGCAGCCTCAGGGCCGATACGCAGTATTTT. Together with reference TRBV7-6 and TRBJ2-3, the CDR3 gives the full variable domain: GAGVSQSPRYKVTKRGQDVALRCDPISGHVSLYWYRQALGQGPEFLTYFNYEAQQDKSGLPNDRFSAERPEGSISTLTIQRTEQRDSAMYRCASSLRADTQYFGPGTRLTVL.

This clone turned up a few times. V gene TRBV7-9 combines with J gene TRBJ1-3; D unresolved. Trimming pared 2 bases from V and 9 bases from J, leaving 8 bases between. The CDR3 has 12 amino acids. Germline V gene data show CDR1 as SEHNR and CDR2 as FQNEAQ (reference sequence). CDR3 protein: CASSLRASTIYF. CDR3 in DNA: TGTGCCAGCAGCTTAAGAGCAAGCACCATATATTTT.

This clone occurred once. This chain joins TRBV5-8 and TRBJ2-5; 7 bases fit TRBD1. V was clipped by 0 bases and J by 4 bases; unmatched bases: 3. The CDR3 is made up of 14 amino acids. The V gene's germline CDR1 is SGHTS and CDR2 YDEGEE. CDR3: CASSLEGARETQYF. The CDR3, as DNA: TGTGCCAGCAGCTTGGAGGGGGCGCGAGAGACCCAGTACTTC. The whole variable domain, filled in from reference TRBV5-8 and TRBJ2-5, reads EAGVTQSPTHLIKTRGQQATLRCSPISGHTSVYWYQQALGLGLQFLLWYDEGEERNRGNFPPRFSGRQFPNYSSELNVNALELEDSALYLCASSLEGARETQYFGPGTRLLVL.

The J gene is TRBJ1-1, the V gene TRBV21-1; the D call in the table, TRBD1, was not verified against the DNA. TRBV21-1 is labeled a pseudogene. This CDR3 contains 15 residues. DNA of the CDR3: TGTGCCAGCAGCACTGACAGGGCGAGAGGTACTGAAGCTTTCTTT. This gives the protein CASSTDRARGTEAFF.